One sample yielded the 2 T cell receptor beta chains listed below, sequenced in a study of beta chain features in type 1 diabetes. Isolated RNA was reverse transcribed in full, so expressed TCRB transcripts were sequenced. Clones were sequenced by immunoSEQ multiplex PCR, and TCRdb holds only the in-frame ones, with some missing. The sample has roughly 170,000 clones; less than 15% are singletons. The sequenced material came from central memory CD4+ T cells from blood. Receptors were obtained from a woman aged 18-35 years in good health.

The V call is TRBV11-2, the J call TRBJ1-1; no definite D call. Trimming pared 0 bases from V and 11 bases from J, leaving 7 bases between. Germline CDR1 SGHAT, CDR2 FQNNGV. The CDR3 consists of 11 residues. The CDR3 region has the DNA TGTGCCAGCAGCTTAGATCAGGTGGCTTTCTTT. Its protein is CASSLDQVAFF.

The rearrangement joins TRBV27 to TRBJ2-4, with 8 positions matching TRBD1. CDR1 MNHEY and CDR2 SMNVEV come from the germline V gene (reference sequence). The CDR3 totals 16 residues. J was trimmed by 4 bases and V by 8 bases; bases with no gene match: 13. CDR3 region: CASQSYTRQGKNIQYF. The CDR3 DNA reads as TGTGCCAGCCAATCTTACACAAGACAGGGGAAAAACATTCAGTACTTC.